This TCR beta chain came from a study of blood T cell repertoires in COVID-19. The overall study: T cells, B-cell-depleted T cells, or PBMCs provided the cDNA or gDNA that served as material.

This CDR3 region has 13 residues. Trimming removed 5 bases from V and 9 bases from J, with 14 bases in between. Germline lookup yields CDR1 SGHTA and CDR2 FQGNSA. Data came from immunoSEQ multiplex PCR; TCRdb stores just in-frame clones and leaves some out. In the table there are under 150,000 clones, under 85% of which are singletons. This rearrangement joins TRBV7-2 to TRBJ2-1; a possible D gene is TRBD1 (6 bases). The specimen was peripheral blood. This sequence was found in a man aged 40-49 years with active or convalescent COVID-19. The DNA for the CDR3 is TGTGCCAGCAGCGCAGGACAGCAGGGTGAGCAGTTCTTC. Amino acids: CASSAGQQGEQFF.